This T cell receptor (beta chain) came from a study of beta chain features in type 1 diabetes. Study-wide results and caveats: Among patients with Type 1 diabetes, TCRB CDR3s were moderately but significantly shorter in every one of the four CD4+ subsets. When cDNA is sequenced, cells with high TCR expression could be over-represented.

Expressed TCRB transcripts were sequenced because the entire RNA isolate underwent reverse transcription. Method: immunoSEQ multiplex PCR; TCRdb's copy keeps in-frame clones and lacks some. This table has approximately 170,000 clones, approximately 8.1% appearing once. Sorting of CD4+ naive, central memory, regulatory and stem cell-like memory cells was performed via CD45RO/CCR7/CD25/CD127/CD95/CD27. Once sorted, every population was more than 98% pure. This CDR3 has 17 amino acids. V lost 0 bases to trimming and J lost 4 bases; unmatched junction nucleotides: 6. Germline CDR1 SGHRS, CDR2 YFSETQ. This clone was counted only a few times. Its antigen is still unknown.

The clonotype originates from a woman aged 40 to 50 with type 1 diabetes. Sequences were obtained from central memory CD4+ T cells from blood. The rearrangement joins TRBV5-1 to TRBJ2-6; 8 bases map to TRBD1. The CDR3: CASSLGTGSAGANVLTF. The CDR3, as DNA: TGCGCCAGCAGCTTGGGGACAGGGAGTGCCGGGGCCAACGTCCTGACTTTC.